Shown below are 30 T cell receptor beta chains from a single sample sequenced in a study of technical replicates of blood from a handful of donors. Some clones are missing from TCRdb's copy, which holds only in-frame ones; the method was immunoSEQ multiplex PCR. The table includes around 65,000 clones, approximately 86% detected once. Sequenced input: PBMCs. The origin of the receptors is a human donor in good health. Some clones in this sample may be carry-over from other donors' samples.

The rearrangement links TRBV4-2 to TRBJ1-5; no definite D call. Germline V CDR1 and CDR2: LGHNA, YNFKEQ. Trimming shortened V by 0 bases and J by 11 bases, and 11 bases separated the two germline ends. This CDR3 spans 13 amino acids. The CDR3 loop is CASSQDIFGAQHF. As DNA, the CDR3 is TGTGCCAGCAGCCAAGATATTTTCGGGGCCCAGCATTTT.

The chain is built from TRBV15 and TRBJ1-4, with 8 positions matching TRBD1. This CDR3 has 16 residues. Trimming at V came to 6 bases and at J to 0 bases, leaving 6 bases not matched to a gene. Germline V lookup: CDR1 LNHNV, CDR2 YYDKDF (reference sequence). The CDR3 DNA reads as TGTGCCACCAGAGGGACCAGGGGGCCAACTAATGAAAAACTGTTTTTT. Translating gives CATRGTRGPTNEKLFF.

This rearrangement joins TRBV29-1 to TRBJ2-1, with 7 bases that match TRBD1. The CDR3 totals 15 residues. After removal of 5 bases from V and 10 bases from J, the junction contained 17 bases not matched to a gene. Germline values: CDR1 SQVTM, CDR2 ANQGSEA. The CDR3: CSVRKGAQDGLEQFF. The CDR3 DNA follows: TGCAGCGTTCGAAAGGGGGCCCAAGACGGGTTGGAGCAGTTCTTC.

V gene TRBV18 combines with J gene TRBJ1-2; 8 positions agree with TRBD1. This CDR3 region has 15 residues. Germline-derived CDR1 and CDR2 are KGHSH and LQKENI. With 6 bases clipped from V and 1 base from J, the junction kept 7 bases outside the gene matches. Written as DNA, the CDR3 is TGTGCCAGCTCCCTGGACAGGGTAAATAACTATGGCTACACCTTC. It translates to CASSLDRVNNYGYTF.

This clone appeared a single time. V and J are TRBV4-3 and TRBJ2-1; D gene ambiguous. The CDR3 has 14 amino acids. V gave up 0 bases and J gave up 5 bases, with 8 bases separating them. Germline V lookup: CDR1 LGHNA, CDR2 YSLEER. For the CDR3, the DNA is TGCGCCAGCAGCCAAGATTCGACACACAATGAGCAGTTCTTC. This sequence encodes CASSQDSTHNEQFF.

This chain uses TRBV5-1 with TRBJ2-1; TRBD2 matches 10 bases. The length of the CDR3 is 15 residues. V lost 2 bases and J lost 3; bases outside the gene matches: 2. Per the germline V gene, CDR1 is SGHRS and CDR2 is YFSETQ. CDR3 sequence: CASSFSGRGYNEQFF. In DNA form, the CDR3 reads TGCGCCAGCAGCTTCAGCGGGAGGGGCTACAATGAGCAGTTCTTC.

This clone was found once. The CDR3 region is CASSSGSSGWNQQFF. CDR3 coding DNA: TGTGCCAGCAGCTCCGGCTCTAGCGGGTGGAACCAGCAGTTCTTC. The chain is built from TRBV9 and TRBJ2-1; 8 positions agree with TRBD2. The CDR3 runs 15 residues. The germline CDR1 and CDR2 sequences are SGDLS and YYNGEE. Trimming took 4 bases from V and 11 from J; bases not matched to a gene: 14. The full variable domain, with the rest looked up from reference TRBV9 and TRBJ2-1, is DSGVTQTPKHLITATGQRVTLRCSPRSGDLSVYWYQQSLDQGLQFLIQYYNGEERAKGNILERFSAQQFPDLHSELNLSSLELGDSALYFCASSSGSSGWNQQFFGPGTRLTVL.

The V gene is TRBV19, the J gene TRBJ1-2; D is ambiguous. V lost 7 bases to trimming and J lost 7 bases, with 19 bases between them. Looked up from germline, CDR1 is LNHDA and CDR2 is SQIVND (reference sequence). The CDR3 loop spans 14 amino acids. The CDR3 loop reads CASTSTGIFGGYTF. The CDR3 region has the DNA TGTGCCAGTACCTCGACGGGGATATTCGGTGGCTACACCTTC.

The genes are TRBV6-1 and TRBJ1-1; TRBD1 agrees at 11 bases. The CDR3 covers 14 residues. Unmatched junction bases numbered 4, after V lost 7 bases and J lost 3 bases. The germline V gene encodes CDR1 MNHNS and CDR2 SASEGT. CDR3 DNA: TGTGCCAGCAACCGGGACAGGGGGTACACTGAAGCTTTCTTT. Translation gives CASNRDRGYTEAFF.

The chain joins TRBV5-6 to TRBJ1-2; D gene uncertain. This CDR3 spans 13 amino acids. The germline gives CDR1 SGHDT, CDR2 YYEEEE. Trimming removed 1 base from V and 7 bases from J, with 11 bases in between. CDR3 DNA: TGTGCCAGCAGCTTGCGCCCAACGGGTGGCTACACCTTC. Translation: CASSLRPTGGYTF.

This clone occurred once. V and J are TRBV4-3 and TRBJ1-3, with TRBD1 matching over 11 bases. The CDR3 sequence is 18 residues long. V lost 1 base and J lost 5; bases outside the gene matches: 10. Germline V gene data show CDR1 as LGHNA and CDR2 as YSLEER. The CDR3 bases are TGCGCCAGCAGCCAAGGCCGAGAAGGACAGGGGGCAAGAAACACCATATATTTT. The encoded protein is CASSQGREGQGARNTIYF.

The chain employs TRBV10-3 and TRBJ2-3, with 16 bases aligning to TRBD2. From germline, CDR1 is ENHRY and CDR2 SYGVKD. The CDR3 loop spans 17 amino acids. Germline trimming cut 6 bases from V and 4 bases from J; bases unmatched to any gene: 7. The chain's CDR3 is CAIRPGLAGGISDTQYF. The CDR3 DNA reads TGTGCCATCAGACCGGGACTAGCGGGGGGGATATCAGATACGCAGTATTTT.

The chain uses TRBV10-3 and TRBJ1-2; D is possibly TRBD1 (6 bases). CDR1 is ENHRY and CDR2 is SYGVKD in the germline V gene. The CDR3 is 14 amino acids. Trimming cost V 7 bases and J 4 bases, with 16 bases left between them. The CDR3 DNA reads TGTGCCATCACCGAGAAGGGGGTTAGCTATGGCTACACCTTC. Translating gives CAITEKGVSYGYTF.

This chain links TRBV19 with TRBJ2-2, with 10 bases matching TRBD1. The CDR3 extends over 22 amino acids. The V and J ends lost 8 bases and 4 bases, in that order; junction bases with no gene match: 28. Germline V gene lookup returns CDR1 LNHDA and CDR2 SQIVND (reference sequence). This CDR3 reads CASGGLGTGQGTSYRGTGELFF. The CDR3 DNA reads TGTGCCAGTGGGGGGTTGGGCACGGGACAGGGGACGAGCTATCGAGGCACCGGGGAGCTGTTTTTT. Full variable domain (rest looked up from reference TRBV19 and TRBJ2-2): DGGITQSPKYLFRKEGQNVTLSCEQNLNHDAMYWYRQDPGQGLRLIYYSQIVNDFQKGDIAEGYSVSREKKESFPLTVTSAQKNPTAFYLCASGGLGTGQGTSYRGTGELFFGEGSRLTVL.

This sequence joins TRBV9 and TRBJ1-1; TRBD1 matches at 7 bases. The trim removed 3 bases at V and 7 bases at J, leaving 12 bases unmatched. Germline V gene lookup returns CDR1 SGDLS and CDR2 YYNGEE. The CDR3 contains 15 residues. Written as DNA, the CDR3 is TGTGCCAGCAGCGCGATGACAGGGTCGATGGATGAAGCTTTCTTT. Protein product: CASSAMTGSMDEAFF.

This chain joins TRBV7-6 and TRBJ1-1, with D hard to call. Looked up from germline, CDR1 is SGHVS and CDR2 is FNYEAQ. Deletions cut 1 base from V and 3 bases from J, with 9 bases between. The CDR3 spans 14 residues. CDR3 loop: CASSLDRSYTEAFF. As DNA, the CDR3 is TGTGCCAGCAGCTTAGACAGATCCTACACTGAAGCTTTCTTT.

V and J are TRBV29-1 and TRBJ1-1; 7 nucleotides match TRBD1. V shed 2 bases and J 0 bases; nucleotides not matched to a gene: 3. The CDR3 has 14 amino acids. The germline V gene has CDR1 SQVTM and CDR2 ANQGSEA. CDR3 in amino acids: CSVEPTGLNTEAFF. The DNA for the CDR3 is TGCAGCGTTGAACCGACAGGGTTGAACACTGAAGCTTTCTTT.

The genes are TRBV19 and TRBJ1-5, with D tentatively TRBD1 (5 bases). CDR3 size: 15 residues. V lost 3 bases, J lost 2 bases, and 11 bases lay in between. The V gene's germline CDR1 is LNHDA and CDR2 SQIVND (reference sequence). The CDR3 nucleotides are TGTGCCAGTAGTATCCCAGGGTATGGCAATCAGCCCCAGCATTTT. This codes for CASSIPGYGNQPQHF. Variable domain in full (rest from reference TRBV19 and TRBJ1-5): DGGITQSPKYLFRKEGQNVTLSCEQNLNHDAMYWYRQDPGQGLRLIYYSQIVNDFQKGDIAEGYSVSREKKESFPLTVTSAQKNPTAFYLCASSIPGYGNQPQHFGDGTRLSIL.

The DNA for the CDR3 is TGTGCCAGCAGCTTCGACAGGGGCGAAGGCTACACCTTC. Its protein is CASSFDRGEGYTF. The chain has TRBV13 and TRBJ1-2; 8 nucleotides match TRBD1. The germline V gene has CDR1 PRHDT and CDR2 FYEKMQ (reference sequence). The CDR3 is 13 amino acids. The junction had 5 bases not matched to a gene; V was cut back by 3 bases and J by 8 bases. Supplemented by reference TRBV13 and TRBJ1-2, the full variable domain reads AAGVIQSPRHLIKEKRETATLKCYPIPRHDTVYWYQQGPGQDPQFLISFYEKMQSDKGSIPDRFSAQQFSDYHSELNMSSLELGDSALYFCASSFDRGEGYTFGSGTRLTVV.

This rearrangement joins TRBV7-2 to TRBJ1-1, with a possible D match to TRBD1 (5 bases). With 3 bases removed from V and 5 bases from J, the gap between germline ends came to 13 bases. Germline V gene data show CDR1 as SGHTA and CDR2 as FQGNSA. The CDR3 consists of 14 residues. The chain's CDR3 is CASSFPGLYTEAFF. DNA of the CDR3: TGTGCCAGCAGCTTCCCGGGACTCTATACTGAAGCTTTCTTT.

This clone was counted only a few times. The V gene is TRBV14, the J gene TRBJ2-6; 10 bases agree with TRBD1. This CDR3 has 18 residues. Germline CDR1 is SGHDN and CDR2 is FVKESK. Unmatched junction bases numbered 7, after V lost 2 bases and J lost 3 bases. The CDR3 bases are TGTGCCAGCAGCCAATGGCCCGGGACAGGGGTTGGGGCCAACGTCCTGACTTTC. As protein: CASSQWPGTGVGANVLTF.

The CDR3 region is CASSYGGVDGYTF. CDR3 sequence (DNA): TGTGCCAGCAGTTACGGGGGGGTGGATGGCTACACCTTC. The chain combines TRBV6-5 with TRBJ1-2, with D perhaps matching TRBD1 (5 bases). CDR3 length: 13 residues. Per the germline V gene, CDR1 is MNHEY and CDR2 is SVGAGI. With 2 bases removed from V and 6 bases from J, the gap between germline ends came to 10 bases.

The chain employs TRBV7-8 and TRBJ1-4; a possible D gene is TRBD1 (5 bases). Germline-derived CDR1 and CDR2 are SGHVS and FQNEAQ. The CDR3 length is 13 residues. The ends were cut back, 5 bases at V and 7 bases at J, with 11 bases in the middle. For the CDR3, the DNA is TGTGCCAGCAGCCCCAGGGTGGTTGAAAAACTGTTTTTT. It yields the protein CASSPRVVEKLFF.

The gene calls are TRBV10-3 and TRBJ1-2; no clear D gene. Germline V gene lookup returns CDR1 ENHRY and CDR2 SYGVKD. CDR3 size: 13 residues. With 5 bases removed from V and 5 bases from J, the gap between germline ends came to 12 bases. Written as DNA, the CDR3 is TGTGCCATCAGTCAAGAGCCCGCTTATGGCTACACCTTC. Translating it yields CAISQEPAYGYTF.

There are a few counts of this clone. V is TRBV4-2 and J is TRBJ1-1; D uncertain. V gave up 0 bases and J gave up 4 bases, with 12 bases separating them. The CDR3 is 15 residues long. CDR1 LGHNA and CDR2 YNFKEQ come from the germline V gene. CDR3 in DNA: TGTGCCAGCAGCCAAGAAGCAGCGGAAGGCACTGAAGCTTTCTTT. Amino acids: CASSQEAAEGTEAFF.

This chain links TRBV7-8 with TRBJ2-5, with 10 positions matching TRBD1. Germline V gene lookup returns CDR1 SGHVS and CDR2 FQNEAQ. The CDR3 extends over 14 amino acids. Germline trimming cut 5 bases from V and 4 bases from J; bases unmatched to any gene: 4. CDR3 sequence: CASSGRDRGETQYF. The CDR3 DNA reads TGTGCCAGCAGCGGGAGGGACAGGGGAGAGACCCAGTACTTC.

The chain has TRBV2 and TRBJ1-5; 11 positions match TRBD1. This CDR3 contains 15 residues. Germline V gene data show CDR1 as SNHLY and CDR2 as FYNNEI. The V gene end was trimmed by 5 bases and the J gene end by 6 bases; junction bases not matched to a gene: 6. The CDR3 region is CASSTGGTGGQPQHF. CDR3 sequence (DNA): TGTGCCAGCAGTACAGGGGGGACAGGGGGTCAGCCCCAGCATTTT. Full variable domain (outside the CDR3, taken from reference TRBV2 and TRBJ1-5): EPEVTQTPSHQVTQMGQEVILRCVPISNHLYFYWYRQILGQKVEFLVSFYNNEISEKSEIFDDQFSVERPDGSNFTLKIRSTKLEDSAMYFCASSTGGTGGQPQHFGDGTRLSIL.

The genes are TRBV10-3 and TRBJ1-1; D may be TRBD1 (5 bases). Trimming removed 10 bases from V and 1 base from J, with 22 bases in between. The length of the CDR3 is 16 residues. Germline values: CDR1 ENHRY, CDR2 SYGVKD. The CDR3: CATGGDGAGTNTEAFF. CDR3 bases: TGTGCCACCGGAGGGGATGGAGCAGGGACGAACACTGAAGCTTTCTTT.

The V gene is TRBV5-8, the J gene TRBJ2-3, with 7 nucleotides matching TRBD2. The V segment lost 3 bases and the J segment 6 bases; nucleotides outside the gene matches: 7. The CDR3 totals 14 residues. Germline V gene sequence: CDR1 SGHTS, CDR2 YDEGEE. CDR3 in amino acids: CASSWPGGTDTQYF. The CDR3, as DNA: TGTGCCAGCAGCTGGCCCGGGGGGACCGATACGCAGTATTTT.

V is TRBV9 and J is TRBJ2-7; TRBD1 matches at 7 bases. J gave up 2 bases and V 3 bases, and 11 bases lay outside the gene matches. Germline CDR1 SGDLS, CDR2 YYNGEE. The CDR3 runs 16 residues. The CDR3 loop is CASSGGRGTEAYEQYF. The CDR3 DNA is TGTGCCAGCAGCGGGGGACGAGGGACAGAAGCCTACGAGCAGTACTTC.